This TCR beta chain was captured in a study of blood T cell repertoires in COVID-19. Study-level background: Spain, Italy and the United States supplied samples that represented acute and convalescent COVID-19. Sources were T cells, B-cell-depleted T cells, or PBMCs; the material itself was cDNA or gDNA.

The repertoire was sequenced with immunoSEQ multiplex PCR; TCRdb's copy has only in-frame clones and lacks some. The sample has roughly 300,000 clones, 70% to 90% seen once. Germline lookup yields CDR1 LGHDT and CDR2 YNNKEL (reference sequence). The V gene lost 1 base and the J gene lost 7 bases, with 7 bases spanning the gap. The CDR3 has 12 residues. The gene calls are TRBV3-1 (or the pseudogene TRBV3-2) and TRBJ1-1; D gene uncertain. The sequenced sample was peripheral blood. This TCR was sampled from a woman in her forties or fifties who had recovered from COVID-19. The CDR3 nucleotides read TGTGCCAGCAGCCAAGTAAACGGTGAAGCTTTCTTT. It yields the protein CASSQVNGEAFF.